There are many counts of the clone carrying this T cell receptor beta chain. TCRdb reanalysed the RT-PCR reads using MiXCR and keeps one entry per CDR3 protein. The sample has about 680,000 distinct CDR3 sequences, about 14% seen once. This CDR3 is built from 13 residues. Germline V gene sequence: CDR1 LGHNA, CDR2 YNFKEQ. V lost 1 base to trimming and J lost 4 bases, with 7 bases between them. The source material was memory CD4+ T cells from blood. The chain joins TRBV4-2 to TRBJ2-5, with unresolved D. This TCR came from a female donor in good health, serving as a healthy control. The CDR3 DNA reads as TGTGCCAGCAGCCAAGGACAAGCAGAGACCCAGTACTTC. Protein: CASSQGQAETQYF.